This note documents a single T cell receptor (beta chain) sequence. Its specific antigen is unknown. Qualities for individual bases were not recorded, and no much larger clone is one base off. The CDR3 spans 14 residues, from the cysteine through the phenylalanine. Here the CDR3 DNA is all that survives: 42 bases in frame from base 1. In the germline V gene, CDR1 corresponds to SGHAT and CDR2 to FQNNGV. Trimming at the junction amounts to 5 bases on V and 4 bases on J, and the germline ends lie 14 bases apart. The run used an Illumina NovaSeq 6000. Using 5'RACE with constant-segment primers, TCRalpha and TCRbeta cDNA libraries were constructed, with sample barcodes and unique molecular identifiers added in the process. RNA was extracted from every sample with Trizol reagent. Amplification of the libraries took two PCR steps, and the second step added a second sample barcode plus Illumina TruSeq adapters. Sequencing of libraries was performed on an Illumina NovaSeq with 2 x 150 bp paired-end reads. In the authors' own workflow: Demultiplexing of reads and collapsing into UMI-guided consensus sequences were performed with migec v1.2.7. With mixcr v2.1.11, UMI consensuses were aligned to TRA and TRB V and J templates and assembled into clonotypes. A clonotype was counted as expanded or contracted only when both edgeR and NoisET called the clonotype significant, with the noise models trained on biological replicates. For edgeR calls, the thresholds were a false discovery rate-adjusted p below 0.01 and a log2 fold-change of 1. As an exploratory analysis of dynamics, max-normalized trajectories of the 1000 most abundant clonotypes were examined by PCA with hierarchical clustering. The CD4 or CD8 phenotype of responding clones was assigned using the separately sequenced CD4+ and CD8+ repertoires. Starting from the raw public reads, TCRdb applied fastp trimming at Q25, assembled clones with MiXCR and retained in-frame beta chains. Each CDR3 protein gets just one entry, which takes the most common genes and DNA from the rows behind it. The V and J calls shown here were made by TCRdb, not taken from the authors' results. This sample has roughly 600,000 distinct CDR3 sequences in its table, and roughly 17% of those were observed once. The ten biggest clones cover about 12% of the sample.

PBMCs were isolated by Ficoll-Paque density gradient centrifugation. These data originate in a study of T-cell memory formation after mild COVID-19 (dated by TCRdb to the early 2020s). In terms of the full investigation: TCR sequence clusters from the two donors were found to be largely donor specific. In a couple of donors, T-cell clones that expanded and contracted after mild COVID-19 were tracked by sequencing TCRalpha and TCRbeta repertoires over time. The cohort was made up of two young adult volunteers, one female and one male, who were previously healthy. The full study reports these points: SARS-CoV-2 specificity of the second-wave clones peaking on day 37 was not confirmed. Contracting CD4+ clones appeared mostly in the CM and EM memory subsets, whereas CD8+ clones were enriched in EMRA. From day 15 to 85, contracting clones showed balanced CD4/CD8 phenotypes, whereas a second wave of clones that expanded from day 15 to 37 leaned towards CD4+. Some responding clones were detected in pre-infection memory, which suggested that pre-existing cross-reactive memory T cells had joined the SARS-CoV-2 response. The study included only a couple of mild cases, and larger cohorts that include severe cases with pre-infection samples were judged to be necessary.

The receptor was isolated from an adult woman who had mild COVID-19 (a few samples of this study predate the infection). The sample titles of this study are shuffled in the database, so cell type and time point are left out; the donor was told from shared clones. The sample comprised PBMCs or a T cell subset sorted from them (not recorded which). The V gene is TRBV11-2 and the J gene is TRBJ1-1; the D region possibly corresponds to TRBD1 (6 bases align). The CDR3 has the sequence CASSPTGRVTEAFF. The bases are TGTGCCAGCAGCCCGACAGGACGAGTCACTGAAGCTTTCTTT.